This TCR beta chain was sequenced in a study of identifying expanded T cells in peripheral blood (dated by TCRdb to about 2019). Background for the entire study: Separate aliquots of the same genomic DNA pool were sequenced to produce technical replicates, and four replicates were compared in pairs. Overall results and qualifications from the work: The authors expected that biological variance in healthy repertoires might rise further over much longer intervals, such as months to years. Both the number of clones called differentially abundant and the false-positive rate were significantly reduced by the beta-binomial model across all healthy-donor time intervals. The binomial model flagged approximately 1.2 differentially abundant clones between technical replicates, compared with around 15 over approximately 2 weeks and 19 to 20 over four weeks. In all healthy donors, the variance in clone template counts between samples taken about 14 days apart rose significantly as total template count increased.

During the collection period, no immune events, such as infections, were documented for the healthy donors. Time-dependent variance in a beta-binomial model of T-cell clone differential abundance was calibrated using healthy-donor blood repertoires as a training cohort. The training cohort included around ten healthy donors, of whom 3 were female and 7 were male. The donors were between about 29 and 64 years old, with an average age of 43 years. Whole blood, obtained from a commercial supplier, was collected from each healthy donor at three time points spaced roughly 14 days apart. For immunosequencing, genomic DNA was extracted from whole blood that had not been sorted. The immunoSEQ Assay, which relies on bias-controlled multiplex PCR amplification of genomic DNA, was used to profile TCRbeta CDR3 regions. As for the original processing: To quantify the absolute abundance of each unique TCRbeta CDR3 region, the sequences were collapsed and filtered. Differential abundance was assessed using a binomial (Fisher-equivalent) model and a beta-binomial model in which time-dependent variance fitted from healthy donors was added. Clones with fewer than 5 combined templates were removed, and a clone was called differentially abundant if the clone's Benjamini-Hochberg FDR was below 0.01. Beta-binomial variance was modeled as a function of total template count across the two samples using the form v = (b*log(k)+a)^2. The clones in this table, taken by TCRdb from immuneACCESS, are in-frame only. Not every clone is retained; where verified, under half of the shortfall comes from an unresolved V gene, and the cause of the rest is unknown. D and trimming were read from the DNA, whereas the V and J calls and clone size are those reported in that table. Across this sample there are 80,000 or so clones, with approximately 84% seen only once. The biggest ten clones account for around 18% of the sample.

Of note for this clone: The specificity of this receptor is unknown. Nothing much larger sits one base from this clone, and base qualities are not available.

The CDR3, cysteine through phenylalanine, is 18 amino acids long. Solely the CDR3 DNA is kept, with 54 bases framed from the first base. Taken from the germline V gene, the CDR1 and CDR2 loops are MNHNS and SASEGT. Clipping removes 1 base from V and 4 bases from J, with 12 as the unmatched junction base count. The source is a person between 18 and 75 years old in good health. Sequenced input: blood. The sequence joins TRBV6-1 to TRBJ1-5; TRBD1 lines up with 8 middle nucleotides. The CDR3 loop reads CASSEGTGSVAFNQPQHF. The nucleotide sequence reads TGTGCCAGCAGTGAAGGGACAGGGTCGGTTGCTTTTAATCAGCCCCAGCATTTT.